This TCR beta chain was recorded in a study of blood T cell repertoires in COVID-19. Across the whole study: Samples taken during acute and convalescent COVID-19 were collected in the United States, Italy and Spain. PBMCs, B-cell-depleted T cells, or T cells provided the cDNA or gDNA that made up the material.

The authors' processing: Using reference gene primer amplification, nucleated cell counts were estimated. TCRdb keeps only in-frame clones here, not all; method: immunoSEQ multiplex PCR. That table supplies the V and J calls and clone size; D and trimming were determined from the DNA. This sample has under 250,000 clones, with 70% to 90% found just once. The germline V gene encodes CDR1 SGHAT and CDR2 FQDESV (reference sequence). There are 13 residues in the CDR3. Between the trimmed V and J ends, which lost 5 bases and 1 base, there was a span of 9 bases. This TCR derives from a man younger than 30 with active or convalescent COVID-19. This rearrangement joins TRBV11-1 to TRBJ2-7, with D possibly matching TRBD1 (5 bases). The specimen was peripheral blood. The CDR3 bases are TGTGCCAGCAGCGTGTCAGGGTCCTACGAGCAGTACTTC. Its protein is CASSVSGSYEQYF.